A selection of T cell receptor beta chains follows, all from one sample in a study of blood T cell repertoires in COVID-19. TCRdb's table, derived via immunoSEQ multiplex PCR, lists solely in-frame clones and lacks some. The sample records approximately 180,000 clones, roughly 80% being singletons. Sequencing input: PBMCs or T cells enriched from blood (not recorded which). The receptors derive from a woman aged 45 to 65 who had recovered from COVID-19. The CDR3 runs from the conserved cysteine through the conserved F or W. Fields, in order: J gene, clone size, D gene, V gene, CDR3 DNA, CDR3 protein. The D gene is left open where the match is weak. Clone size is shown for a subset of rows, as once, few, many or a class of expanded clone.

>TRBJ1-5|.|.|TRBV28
TGTGCCAGCAGTTTATCGTGGGGGGGCGGGCCCCAGCATTTT
CASSLSWGGGPQHF
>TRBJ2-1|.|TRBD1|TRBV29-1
TGCAGCGTTGGCACAGGGGGTAATGAGCAGTTCTTC
CSVGTGGNEQFF
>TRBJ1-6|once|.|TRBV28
TGTGCCAGCACCGACCCTGGTGGTACCGACAGAGATAATTCACCCCTCCACTTT
CASTDPGGTDRDNSPLHF
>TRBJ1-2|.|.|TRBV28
TGTGCCAGCAGTTCCCCCGGGGGGGCGTATGGCTACACCTTC
CASSSPGGAYGYTF
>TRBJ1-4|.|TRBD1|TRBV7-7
TGTGCCAGCAGCTTAGGACAGGGCGGAAGGGGTGAAAAACTGTTTTTT
CASSLGQGGRGEKLFF
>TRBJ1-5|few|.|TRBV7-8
TGTGCCAGCAGCTTGCCAGTTAGCAATCAGCCCCAGCATTTT
CASSLPVSNQPQHF
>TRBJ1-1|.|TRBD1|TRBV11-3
TGTGCCAGCAGCTCCGGGACAGGGGGTACTGAAGCTTTCTTT
CASSSGTGGTEAFF
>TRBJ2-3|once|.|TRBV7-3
TGTGCCAGCAGCTCAGAGGGAGATACGCAGTATTTT
CASSSEGDTQYF
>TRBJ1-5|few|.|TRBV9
TGTGCCAGCAGCGAAGGGGCGGGGGAGCCCCAGCATTTT
CASSEGAGEPQHF
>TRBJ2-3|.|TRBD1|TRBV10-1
TGCGCCAGCAGTCCCGGACAGGGTAGGCCAGATACGCAGTATTTT
CASSPGQGRPDTQYF
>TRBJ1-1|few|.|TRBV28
TGTGCCAGCAGCCGGGGGGTGAACACTGAAGCTTTCTTT
CASSRGVNTEAFF
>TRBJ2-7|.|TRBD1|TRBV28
TGTGCCAGCTGCATAGGTACAGGGGGAACCTACGAGCAGTACTTC
CASCIGTGGTYEQYF
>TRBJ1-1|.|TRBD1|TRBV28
TGTGCCAGCTTTGGGAGACAGGGCAAGAACACTGAAGCTTTCTTT
CASFGRQGKNTEAFF
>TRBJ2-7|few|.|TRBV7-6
TGTGCCAGCAGCCCGCTTGGGTTACGCCTAGACGAGCAGTACTTC
CASSPLGLRLDEQYF
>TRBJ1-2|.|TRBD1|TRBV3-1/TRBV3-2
TGTGCCAGCAGCCAAGAAGGGTGGGACAGGGGGCCACAGGGCTACACCTTC
CASSQEGWDRGPQGYTF
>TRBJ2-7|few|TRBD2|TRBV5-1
TGCGCCAGCAGCTTGGCCCCGGGGGGAGGCGAGCAGTACTTC
CASSLAPGGGEQYF
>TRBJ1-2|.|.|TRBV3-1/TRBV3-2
TGTGCCAGCAGCCGCACAGGGTCCGGCTACACCTTC
CASSRTGSGYTF
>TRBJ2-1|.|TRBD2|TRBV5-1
TGCGCCAGCAGCTTGGAAGTTAGCGGGAGCTCCTACAATGAGCAGTTCTTC
CASSLEVSGSSYNEQFF
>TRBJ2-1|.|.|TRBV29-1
TGCAGCTCCCGACTAGAATACAATGAGCAGTTCTTC
CSSRLEYNEQFF
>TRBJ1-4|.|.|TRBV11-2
TGTGCCAGCAGCTTAGGTCTCCTAGGGGGTGAAAAACTGTTTTTT
CASSLGLLGGEKLFF
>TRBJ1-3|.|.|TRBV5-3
TGTGCCAGAAGCTTTAAATCCCAGACGAGCGGAGGAAACACCATATATTTT
CARSFKSQTSGGNTIYF
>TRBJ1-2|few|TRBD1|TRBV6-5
TGTGCCAGCAGGTCGGACAGGGTGGATGGCTACACCTTC
CASRSDRVDGYTF
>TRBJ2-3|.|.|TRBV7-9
TGTGCCAGCAGCTTAGCGTCAGGCCTAAGCACAGATACGCAGTATTTT
CASSLASGLSTDTQYF
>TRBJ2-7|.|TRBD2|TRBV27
TGTGCCAGCGGTCCGAGCGGGAGGCTCCACGAGCAGTACTTC
CASGPSGRLHEQYF
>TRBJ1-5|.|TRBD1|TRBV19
TGTGCCAGTAGTATCCTCACAGGGGGAAGCAATCAGCCCCAGCATTTT
CASSILTGGSNQPQHF
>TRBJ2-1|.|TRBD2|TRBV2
TGTGCCACCCCTGCGGCTAGCGGGAATGAGCAGTTCTTC
CATPAASGNEQFF
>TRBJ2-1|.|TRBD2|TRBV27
TGTGCCAGCAGGCGGGGGGTCTTGGATGAGCAGTTCTTC
CASRRGVLDEQFF
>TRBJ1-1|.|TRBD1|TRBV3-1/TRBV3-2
TGTGCCAGCAGCGGACAGGGGAACACTGAAGCTTTCTTT
CASSGQGNTEAFF
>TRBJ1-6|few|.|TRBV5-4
TGTGCCAGCAGCTTGGGTTTATCTAATTCACCCCTCCACTTT
CASSLGLSNSPLHF
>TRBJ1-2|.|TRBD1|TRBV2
TGTGCCAGCAGGGGGACAGGGATTAACTATGGCTACACCTTC
CASRGTGINYGYTF